The TCR beta chain under discussion was sequenced for a study of blood T cell repertoires in COVID-19. Looking at the study overall: The samples span acute and convalescent COVID-19 from the United States, Italy and Spain.

In the original processing: Reference gene primers were amplified, and this amplification served to estimate nucleated cell counts. TCRdb keeps only in-frame clones here, not all; method: immunoSEQ multiplex PCR. V and J calls plus clone size are reproduced from that table; the DNA served to infer D and trimming. The sample yields 140,000 or so clones, more than 80% seen once. The CDR3 is 12 residues long. V was shortened by 4 bases and J by 7 bases, with 11 bases between the two germline ends. The germline V gene has CDR1 SQVTM and CDR2 ANQGSEA. The V and J genes are TRBV29-1 and TRBJ1-5, with D unclear. The TCR was taken from a human donor in a cohort sampled during active COVID-19. Sequencing was carried out using peripheral blood. CDR3 bases: TGCAGCGTTGGGCCGCCGGGGCAGCCCCAGCATTTT. Residues: CSVGPPGQPQHF.